Shown below are 6 T cell receptor beta chains from a single sample sequenced in a study of post-analysis software for immune sequencing data. TCR beta cDNA libraries had unique molecular identifiers. TCRdb reanalysed the PCR reads using MiXCR and keeps one entry per CDR3 protein. This sample has under 900,000 distinct CDR3 sequences, with approximately 53% found just once. Their antigen targets remain unknown. General study findings and limits: Patients showed TRBV5-6, TRBV5-1 and TRBV20-1 among four to six TRBV segments more frequent than in controls.

The sequenced sample was blood. All receptors come from a girl between 5 and 17 years old with multiple sclerosis.

V and J are TRBV6-6 and TRBJ2-6; TRBD2 might be the D (5 bases). Looked up from germline, CDR1 is MNHNY and CDR2 is SVGAGI (reference sequence). Trimming cost V 10 bases and J 2 bases, with 12 bases left between them. This CDR3 region has 14 residues. The CDR3 protein is CATLRGPGANVLTF. The CDR3 DNA reads as TGTGCCACTCTGAGAGGGCCTGGGGCCAACGTCCTGACTTTC.

The gene calls are TRBV15 and TRBJ2-7; 7 bases map to TRBD1. Germline lookup yields CDR1 LNHNV and CDR2 YYDKDF (reference sequence). V was pared by 2 bases and J by 2 bases, with 12 bases of the junction left unmatched. The CDR3 covers 17 residues. CDR3 nucleotides: TGTGCCACCAGCAGAACCATGACAGGGTCAACTACCTACGAGCAGTACTTC. It codes for CATSRTMTGSTTYEQYF.

This clonotype appeared a single time. The chain uses TRBV6-1 and TRBJ2-1; the match to TRBD2 covers 12 bases. V gave up 6 bases and J gave up 1 base; unmatched junction bases: 4. Germline CDR1 MNHNS, CDR2 SASEGT. This CDR3 is 16 amino acids long. CDR3: CASRDLAGGSYNEQFF. CDR3 in DNA: TGTGCCAGCAGGGATCTAGCGGGGGGGTCCTACAATGAGCAGTTCTTC.

This clonotype was found once. V and J are TRBV7-3 and TRBJ1-1; weak D call: TRBD1 (5 bases). Trimming removed 1 base at V and 7 bases at J, with 16 bases between. Looked up from germline, CDR1 is SGHTA and CDR2 is FQGTGA. This CDR3 region has 15 residues. The CDR3 sequence is CASSLNSRGVNEAFF. CDR3 DNA sequence: TGTGCCAGCAGCTTAAACTCTCGAGGGGTGAATGAAGCTTTCTTT.

The V and J genes are TRBV20-1 and TRBJ1-3, with D hard to call. CDR3 length equals 13 residues. Germline V gene lookup returns CDR1 DFQATT and CDR2 SNEGSKA (reference sequence). V lost 3 bases, J lost 2 bases, and 8 bases lay in between. The CDR3 region is CSASTRTGNTIYF. The DNA of the CDR3 is TGCAGTGCTAGTACACGAACTGGAAACACCATATATTTT.

The chain combines TRBV7-6 with TRBJ2-5; D remains ambiguous. Trimming stripped 5 bases from V and 0 bases from J, with 22 bases between. The CDR3 contains 18 residues. CDR1 SGHVS and CDR2 FNYEAQ come from the germline V gene. CDR3 in amino acids: CASSPATRKVANQETQYF. The CDR3, as DNA: TGTGCCAGCAGCCCCGCCACCCGGAAGGTGGCAAACCAAGAGACCCAGTACTTC. Together with reference TRBV7-6 and TRBJ2-5, the CDR3 gives the full variable domain: GAGVSQSPRYKVTKRGQDVALRCDPISGHVSLYWYRQALGQGPEFLTYFNYEAQQDKSGLPNDRFSAERPEGSISTLTIQRTEQRDSAMYRCASSPATRKVANQETQYFGPGTRLLVL.